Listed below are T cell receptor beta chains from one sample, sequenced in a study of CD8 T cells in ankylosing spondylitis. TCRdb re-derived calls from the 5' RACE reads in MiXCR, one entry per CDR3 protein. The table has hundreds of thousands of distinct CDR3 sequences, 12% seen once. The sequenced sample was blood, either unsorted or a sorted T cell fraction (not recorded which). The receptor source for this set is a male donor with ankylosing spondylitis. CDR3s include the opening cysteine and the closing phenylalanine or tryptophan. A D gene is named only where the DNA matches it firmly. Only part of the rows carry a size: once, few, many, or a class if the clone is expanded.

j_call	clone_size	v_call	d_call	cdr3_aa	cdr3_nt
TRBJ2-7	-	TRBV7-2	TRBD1	CASSGDREQYF	TGTGCCAGCAGCGGGGACAGGGAGCAGTACTTC
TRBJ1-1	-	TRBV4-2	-	CASSPHSATEAFF	TGTGCCAGCAGCCCCCATTCCGCCACTGAAGCTTTCTTT
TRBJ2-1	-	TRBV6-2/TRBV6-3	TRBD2	CASSYASGRANEQFF	TGTGCCAGCAGTTACGCTAGCGGGAGGGCCAATGAGCAGTTCTTC
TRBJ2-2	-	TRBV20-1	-	CSARVAGPGTGELFF	TGCAGTGCTAGAGTTGCGGGGCCGGGCACCGGGGAGCTGTTTTTT
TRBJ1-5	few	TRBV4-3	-	CASSQDLPDRDQPQHF	TGCGCCAGCAGCCAAGATCTTCCGGACCGGGATCAGCCCCAGCATTTT
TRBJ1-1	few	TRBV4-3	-	CASSQQQGRPEAFF	TGCGCCAGCAGCCAACAGCAGGGGCGCCCTGAAGCTTTCTTT
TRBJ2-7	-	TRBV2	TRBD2	CASSVSGSYEQYF	TGTGCCAGCAGTGTTAGCGGGAGCTACGAGCAGTACTTC
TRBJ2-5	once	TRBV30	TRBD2	CAWTLAGVETQYF	TGTGCCTGGACACTAGCGGGCGTGGAGACCCAGTACTTC
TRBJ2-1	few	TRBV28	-	CASSLLRHEQFF	TGTGCCAGCAGCCTACTCCGCCATGAGCAGTTCTTC
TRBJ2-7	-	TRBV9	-	CASSPNGMISYEQYF	TGTGCCAGCAGCCCTAATGGGATGATCTCCTACGAGCAGTACTTC
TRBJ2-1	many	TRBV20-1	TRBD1	CSAYGPGQGYNEQFF	TGCAGTGCCTATGGACCGGGACAGGGCTACAATGAGCAGTTCTTC
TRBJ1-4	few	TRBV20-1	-	CSARGKESEKLFF	TGCAGTGCTAGGGGCAAGGAGAGTGAAAAACTGTTTTTT
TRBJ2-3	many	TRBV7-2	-	CASSLPLASTDTQYF	TGTGCCAGCAGCTTACCCCTAGCTTCCACAGATACGCAGTATTTT
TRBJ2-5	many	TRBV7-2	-	CASSVSPQETQYF	TGTGCCAGCAGCGTTAGTCCTCAAGAGACCCAGTACTTC
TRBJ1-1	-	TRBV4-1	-	CASSQVSGAWGTEAFF	TGCGCCAGCAGCCAAGTCAGCGGGGCCTGGGGCACTGAAGCTTTCTTT
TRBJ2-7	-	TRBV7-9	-	CASRGREYSYEQYF	TGTGCCAGCAGAGGGCGGGAATACTCCTACGAGCAGTACTTC
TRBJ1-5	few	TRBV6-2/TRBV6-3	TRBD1	CASSRIQGVGPQHF	TGTGCCAGCAGTCGCATACAGGGGGTCGGACCCCAGCATTTT
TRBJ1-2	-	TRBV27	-	CASTNRQESSWGYTF	TGTGCCAGCACAAATCGACAGGAATCGTCGTGGGGCTACACCTTC
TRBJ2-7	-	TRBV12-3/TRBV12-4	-	CASSLSGASAYEQYF	TGTGCCAGCAGTCTCTCCGGGGCATCCGCCTACGAGCAGTACTTC
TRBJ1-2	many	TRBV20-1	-	CSARDRGGSYGYTF	TGCAGTGCTAGAGATCGGGGGGGTAGCTATGGCTACACCTTC
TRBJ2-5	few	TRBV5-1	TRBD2	CASSLAPTSGFQETQYF	TGCGCCAGCAGCTTGGCCCCGACTAGCGGATTCCAAGAGACCCAGTACTTC
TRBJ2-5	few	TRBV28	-	CASSETLRAQYF	TGTGCCAGCAGCGAAACTTTGAGGGCCCAGTACTTC
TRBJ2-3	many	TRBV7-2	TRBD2	CASSLEAGGPDTQYF	TGTGCCAGCAGCTTAGAAGCGGGAGGGCCAGATACGCAGTATTTT
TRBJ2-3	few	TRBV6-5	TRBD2	CASSSGLAGALTTDTQYF	TGTGCCAGCAGTTCGGGACTAGCGGGAGCCCTTACAACAGATACGCAGTATTTT
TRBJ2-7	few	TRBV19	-	CASRQAGSSYEQYF	TGTGCCAGTAGGCAAGCGGGCAGCTCCTACGAGCAGTACTTC
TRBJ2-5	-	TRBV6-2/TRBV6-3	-	CASRDPIETQYF	TGTGCCAGCAGGGACCCAATCGAGACCCAGTACTTC
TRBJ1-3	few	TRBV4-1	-	CASSQVKGRNTIYF	TGCGCCAGCAGCCAAGTAAAGGGGCGCAACACCATATATTTT
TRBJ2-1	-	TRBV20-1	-	CSAGSQHEQFF	TGCAGTGCGGGCAGCCAGCATGAGCAGTTCTTC
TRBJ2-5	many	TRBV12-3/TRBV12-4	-	CASSTKTDLGETQYF	TGTGCCAGCAGTACTAAGACAGATTTGGGGGAGACCCAGTACTTC
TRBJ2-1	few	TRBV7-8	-	CASSLAGLISYNEQFF	TGTGCCAGCAGCTTAGCGGGGCTGATATCCTACAATGAGCAGTTCTTC
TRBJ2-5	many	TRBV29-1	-	CSGSAGETQYF	TGCAGCGGGTCAGCAGGGGAGACCCAGTACTTC
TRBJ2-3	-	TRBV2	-	CASSEYSGGDTQYF	TGTGCCAGCAGTGAATACAGCGGTGGTGATACGCAGTATTTT
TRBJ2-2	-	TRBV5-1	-	CASSLRTWNTGELFF	TGCGCCAGCAGCTTGAGGACCTGGAACACCGGGGAGCTGTTTTTT
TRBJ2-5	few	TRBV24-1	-	CATSDPIGGGETQYF	TGTGCCACCAGTGATCCCATCGGGGGAGGAGAGACCCAGTACTTC
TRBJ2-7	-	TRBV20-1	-	CSARDTSTNGLEQYF	TGCAGTGCTAGAGATACGAGCACAAACGGCCTCGAGCAGTACTTC
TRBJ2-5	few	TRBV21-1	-	CASSKAWGWAQYF	TGTGCCAGCAGCAAAGCTTGGGGTTGGGCCCAGTACTTC
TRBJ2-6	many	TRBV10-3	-	CAISDSGANVLTF	TGTGCCATCAGTGACTCTGGGGCCAACGTCCTGACTTTC
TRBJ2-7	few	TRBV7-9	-	CASSLDPLRKTHYEQYF	TGTGCCAGCAGCTTAGACCCCCTTCGAAAGACTCACTACGAGCAGTACTTC
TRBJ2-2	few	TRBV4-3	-	CASSQDWPSFDGNTGELFF	TGCGCCAGCAGCCAAGATTGGCCCTCATTCGATGGGAACACCGGGGAGCTGTTTTTT
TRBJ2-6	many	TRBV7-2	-	CASSIPTGSGANVLTF	TGTGCCAGCAGCATCCCTACAGGGTCTGGGGCCAACGTCCTGACTTTC
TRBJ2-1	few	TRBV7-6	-	CASSPITGSSYNEQFF	TGTGCCAGCAGCCCAATAACTGGGAGCTCCTACAATGAGCAGTTCTTC
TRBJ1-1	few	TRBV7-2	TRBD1	CASSRDRVTQSNTEAFF	TGTGCCAGCAGCCGGGACAGGGTGACCCAATCAAACACTGAAGCTTTCTTT
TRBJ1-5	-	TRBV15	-	CATGQGNQPQHF	TGTGCCACCGGGCAGGGCAATCAGCCCCAGCATTTT
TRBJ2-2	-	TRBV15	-	CATSIGGSSNTGELFF	TGTGCCACCAGCATAGGGGGTAGTTCGAACACCGGGGAGCTGTTTTTT
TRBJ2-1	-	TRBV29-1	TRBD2	CSVARLAGGGGEQFF	TGCAGCGTTGCTAGACTAGCGGGAGGTGGGGGTGAGCAGTTCTTC